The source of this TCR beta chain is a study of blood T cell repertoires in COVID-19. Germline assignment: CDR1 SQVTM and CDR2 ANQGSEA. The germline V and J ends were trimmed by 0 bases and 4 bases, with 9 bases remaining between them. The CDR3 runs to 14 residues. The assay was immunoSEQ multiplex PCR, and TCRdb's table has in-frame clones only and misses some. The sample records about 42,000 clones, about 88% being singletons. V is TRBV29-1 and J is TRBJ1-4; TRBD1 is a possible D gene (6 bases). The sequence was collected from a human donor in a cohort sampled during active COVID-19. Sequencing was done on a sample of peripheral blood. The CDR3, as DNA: TGCAGCGTTGAAGAACAGGGTTTTAATGAAAAACTGTTTTTT. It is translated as CSVEEQGFNEKLFF.